This T cell receptor (beta chain) stems from a study of graft-versus-host responses after intestinal transplantation. Study context: Every transplant recipient was induced with anti-thymocyte globulin, then maintained on tacrolimus and steroids for two to three years.

Trimming left V 5 bases short and J 0 bases short, with 11 bases between. Germline loops: CDR1 MDHEN, CDR2 SYDVKM. The CDR3 loop spans 15 amino acids. The method was immunoSEQ multiplex PCR; TCRdb's version includes in-frame clones alone and lacks a portion of them. This table holds 20,000 to 25,000 clones, approximately 40% found once. Plating combined roughly 200,000 CFSE-labeled responder cells with roughly 200,000 irradiated, violet-dye-labeled stimulator cells. This receptor was obtained from a human patient who was an organ donor for intestinal transplantation. Sample: alloreactive CD8+ T cells from a mixed lymphocyte reaction culture, taken before transplantation. Stated subset: CFSE-low proliferating T cells sorted from approximately 6-day pre-transplant mixed lymphocyte reaction (GvH or HvG direction). The rearrangement uses TRBV28 and TRBJ2-1, with D unresolved. CDR3 sequence reads: CASSRRQSSYNEQFF. The DNA of the CDR3 is TGTGCCAGCAGTCGTAGGCAGAGCTCCTACAATGAGCAGTTCTTC.